This T cell receptor (beta chain) is drawn from a study of blood T cell repertoires in COVID-19. Turning to the study itself: Sample material is recorded as cDNA or gDNA derived from T cells, B-cell-depleted T cells, or PBMCs.

Profiling relied on immunoSEQ multiplex PCR, and the TCRdb table lists in-frame clones only, not all of them. The profile shows around 180,000 clones, 65% to 90% of them singletons. Sequenced: peripheral blood. This receptor was identified in a human donor in a cohort sampled during active COVID-19.

CDR3 bases: TGCGCCAGCAGCTTTGGCGCGGGGGGACCCTACAATGAGCAGTTCTTC. This sequence encodes CASSFGAGGPYNEQFF. This chain uses TRBV5-1 with TRBJ2-1, with 8 bases aligning to TRBD2. The CDR3 length is 16 residues. Germline-derived CDR1 and CDR2 are SGHRS and YFSETQ. V was pared by 2 bases and J by 2 bases, with 6 bases of the junction left unmatched.